These 8 T cell receptor beta chains were all obtained from the same sample, sequenced in a study of blood T cell repertoires in COVID-19. The repertoire was sequenced with immunoSEQ multiplex PCR; TCRdb's copy has only in-frame clones and lacks some. Among 20,000 to 30,000 clones listed, approximately 77% were seen once. Sample: peripheral blood. These receptors all stem from a man older than 75 with active or convalescent COVID-19.

This clone was observed a handful of times. The chain recombines TRBV11-2 with TRBJ1-6; unclear D gene. Germline lookup yields CDR1 SGHAT and CDR2 FQNNGV. With 4 bases removed from V and 7 bases from J, the gap between germline ends came to 14 bases. The length of the CDR3 is 15 residues. Written as DNA, the CDR3 is TGTGCCAGCAGCTACTTATCACAGACGAATTCACCCCTCCACTTT. This gives the protein CASSYLSQTNSPLHF.

The CDR3 nucleotides are TGTGCCAGCAGTTTTTGGACTTTTACTAGCACAGATACGCAGTATTTT. The encoded protein is CASSFWTFTSTDTQYF. The rearrangement uses TRBV28 and TRBJ2-3; a weak D match, TRBD2 (5 bases). Trimming removed 3 bases from V and 0 bases from J, with 13 bases in between. The CDR3 is made up of 16 amino acids. CDR1 and CDR2 from the germline V gene are MDHEN and SYDVKM.

The chain is built from TRBV4-1 and TRBJ2-1; a possible D gene is TRBD1 (5 bases). Germline CDR1 and CDR2: MGHRA and YSYEKL. The CDR3 is 14 amino acids. The germline V and J ends were trimmed by 10 bases and 14 bases, with 27 bases remaining between them. Here the CDR3 reads CATSPGQGKGVEFF. The CDR3 DNA reads as TGCGCCACATCCCCGGGTCAGGGTAAGGGTGTGGAGTTCTTC.

V and J are TRBV10-3 and TRBJ2-7; 10 bases map to TRBD1. The CDR3 runs 15 residues. The V segment lost 5 bases and the J segment 2 bases; nucleotides outside the gene matches: 6. In germline, CDR1 is ENHRY, CDR2 SYGVKD. In nucleotides, the CDR3 is TGTGCCATCAGTTGGGACAGGGGAATCCCCTACGAGCAGTACTTC. Its translation is CAISWDRGIPYEQYF.

The CDR3 DNA is TGTGCCAGCAGCTTAAGTTCGACGGGGCGGGGGCCCCAGCATTTT. It specifies CASSLSSTGRGPQHF. The J gene is TRBJ1-5, the V gene TRBV11-2, with TRBD1 as a possible D gene (5 bases). V was shortened by 2 bases and J by 9 bases, with 17 bases between the two germline ends. CDR1 and CDR2 (germline): SGHAT, FQNNGV. The CDR3 has 15 amino acids.

This rearrangement joins TRBV2 to TRBJ2-3; 11 bases match TRBD2. The trim removed 6 bases at V and 2 bases at J, leaving 1 base unmatched. CDR1 and CDR2 from the germline V gene are SNHLY and FYNNEI. The length of the CDR3 is 14 residues. The CDR3 DNA reads TGTGCCAGCAGGGGACTAGCGGACACAGATACGCAGTATTTT. Translating gives CASRGLADTDTQYF. The full variable domain, its missing parts supplied by reference TRBV2 and TRBJ2-3, is EPEVTQTPSHQVTQMGQEVILRCVPISNHLYFYWYRQILGQKVEFLVSFYNNEISEKSEIFDDQFSVERPDGSNFTLKIRSTKLEDSAMYFCASRGLADTDTQYFGPGTRLTVL.

The V gene is TRBV14, the J gene TRBJ2-5; D might be TRBD1 (5 bases). V was cut by 0 bases and J by 0 bases, with 11 bases left in between. Germline CDR1 SGHDN, CDR2 FVKESK. The CDR3 has 16 amino acids. CDR3 loop: CASSQDRGGDQETQYF. CDR3 sequence (DNA): TGTGCCAGCAGCCAAGATAGGGGTGGGGACCAAGAGACCCAGTACTTC. The complete variable domain, with remaining parts taken from reference TRBV14 and TRBJ2-5, reads EAGVTQFPSHSVIEKGQTVTLRCDPISGHDNLYWYRRVMGKEIKFLLHFVKESKQDESGMPNNRFLAERTGGTYSTLKVQPAELEDSGVYFCASSQDRGGDQETQYFGPGTRLLVL.

The chain combines TRBV7-8 with TRBJ2-7, with 9 positions matching TRBD2. Germline V gives CDR1 SGHVS, CDR2 FQNEAQ. CDR3 length: 13 residues. The V gene end was trimmed by 5 bases and the J gene end by 12 bases; junction bases not matched to a gene: 11. CDR3 loop: CASSEPTGLAPYF. DNA of the CDR3: TGTGCCAGCAGCGAGCCGACGGGACTAGCTCCGTACTTC.